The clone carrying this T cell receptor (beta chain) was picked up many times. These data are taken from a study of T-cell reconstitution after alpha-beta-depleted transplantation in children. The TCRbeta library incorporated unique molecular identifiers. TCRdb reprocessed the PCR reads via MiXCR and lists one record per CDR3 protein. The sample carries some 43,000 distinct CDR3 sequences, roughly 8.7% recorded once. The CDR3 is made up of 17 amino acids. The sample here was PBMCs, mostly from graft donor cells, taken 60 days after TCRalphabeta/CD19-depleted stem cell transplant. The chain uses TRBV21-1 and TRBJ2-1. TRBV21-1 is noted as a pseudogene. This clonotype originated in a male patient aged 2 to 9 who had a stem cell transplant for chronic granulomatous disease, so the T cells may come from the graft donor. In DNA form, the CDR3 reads TGTGCCAGCAGCAAAGGTATACAGGGATGCTCCTACAATGAGCAGTTCTTC. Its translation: CASSKGIQGCSYNEQFF.